This T cell receptor beta chain was identified during a study of vaccination effects on CD4 cells after COVID-19. Study observations and caveats: Cross-reactivity toward common cold coronaviruses was confined to only 1 of 255 vaccine-induced clones in healthy vaccinees. Early post-infection timepoints were missing from the study, which also had few convalescent patients.

This clone was recorded only once. What it binds is not known. Under the ViraFEST assay, PBMC were stimulated with viral peptide pools so that antigen-specific CD4+ T cells expanded. Sequencing was performed afterwards. Culturing for about 9 days preceded CD4+ T cell isolation. It was two doses of either the BNT162b2 or mRNA-1273 vaccine that participants received. Each well held some 2.2 million PBMC cultured with around 9.4 ug/ml peptides and roughly 10 IU/ml IL-2. IL-2 medium took the place of half the medium on both days 3 and 7. This CDR3 has 13 amino acids. The ends were cut back, 2 bases at V and 3 bases at J, with 8 bases in the middle. Germline CDR1 reads SGHRS; CDR2 reads YFSETQ. The data were produced by immunoSEQ multiplex PCR, yet TCRdb's version contains in-frame clones alone and is incomplete. Counted here are about 80,000 clones, under 85% occurring once; the ten biggest clones make up roughly 1.2%.

The sequences come from CD4+ T cells from PBMCs cultured with HCoV-OC43 spike peptides, collected after COVID-19 vaccination. Regarding subset: HCoV-OC43 spike overlapping peptide pool stimulation. This TCR came from a human donor who received a COVID-19 vaccine. This chain links TRBV5-1 with TRBJ1-1; tentative D call: TRBD1 (5 bases). CDR3 DNA sequence: TGCGCCAGCAGCTTATTGGGGCACACTGAAGCTTTCTTT. This translates into CASSLLGHTEAFF.